These 20 T cell receptor beta chains came from one sample sequenced in a study of blood T cell repertoires in COVID-19. Clones were read by immunoSEQ multiplex PCR, and TCRdb kept only the in-frame ones, dropping some. The sample carries under 500,000 clones, 80% to 90% recorded once. Specimen: peripheral blood. The source of these receptors is a woman aged 25 to 39 with acute or convalescent COVID-19.

The chain has TRBV19 and TRBJ2-6; 8 nucleotides match TRBD1. Germline V gene data show CDR1 as LNHDA and CDR2 as SQIVND (reference sequence). CDR3 size: 21 residues. Trimming at V came to 7 bases and at J to 0 bases, leaving 20 bases not matched to a gene. The CDR3 sequence: CASNGPGTGKRESSGANVLTF. The CDR3 DNA is TGTGCCAGTAATGGGCCCGGGACAGGTAAACGGGAGTCCTCTGGGGCCAACGTCCTGACTTTC.

The rearrangement joins TRBV13 to TRBJ2-5; 10 bases map to TRBD2. V lost 2 bases, J lost 2 bases, and 5 bases stayed unmatched. Germline assignment: CDR1 PRHDT and CDR2 FYEKMQ (reference sequence). The CDR3 runs 16 residues. CDR3 protein: CASSLWLAGGQETQYF. CDR3 in DNA: TGTGCCAGCAGCTTATGGTTAGCGGGGGGACAAGAGACCCAGTACTTC.

The chain combines TRBV2 with TRBJ2-7; 7 nucleotides match TRBD1. V gave up 6 bases and J gave up 0 bases; unmatched junction bases: 8. Germline assignment: CDR1 SNHLY and CDR2 FYNNEI. The CDR3 spans 15 residues. The CDR3 sequence: CASRAGTVSSYEQYF. CDR3 nucleotides: TGTGCCAGCAGAGCCGGGACAGTGAGCTCCTACGAGCAGTACTTC.

This chain links TRBV5-1 with TRBJ2-1; tentative D call: TRBD2 (6 bases). Trimming left V 5 bases short and J 5 bases short, with 8 bases between. CDR3 length: 12 residues. Germline V gene data show CDR1 as SGHRS and CDR2 as YFSETQ. The CDR3 sequence is CASRRGNNEQFF. Written as DNA, the CDR3 is TGCGCCAGCAGGCGGGGAAACAATGAGCAGTTCTTC.

The chain is built from TRBV4-1 and TRBJ1-6; tentatively, D is TRBD1 (6 bases). This CDR3 has 19 residues. Germline V gives CDR1 MGHRA, CDR2 YSYEKL. V lost 2 bases and J lost 0, with 17 bases in between. The CDR3 protein is CASSQTGGTGSSYNSPLHF. The CDR3 DNA sequence: TGCGCCAGCAGCCAAACGGGGGGTACAGGGAGCTCCTATAATTCACCCCTCCACTTT.

The chain uses TRBV3-1 (or the pseudogene TRBV3-2) and TRBJ2-3, with 7 bases matching TRBD2. This CDR3 is 12 amino acids long. From germline, CDR1 is LGHDT and CDR2 YNNKEL (reference sequence). Trimming at V came to 1 base and at J to 10 bases, leaving 2 bases not matched to a gene. The CDR3 coding sequence is TGTGCCAGCAGCCAAGGCGGGGGTTCGCAGTATTTT. Its translation is CASSQGGGSQYF.

V and J are TRBV6-4 and TRBJ2-2, with TRBD2 identical over 10 bases. The CDR3 has 17 amino acids. The junction had 9 bases not matched to a gene; V was cut back by 4 bases and J by 4 bases. Germline-derived CDR1 and CDR2 are MRHNA and SNTAGT. The CDR3 region is CASSVQAGGLVTGELFF. CDR3 sequence (DNA): TGTGCCAGCAGTGTGCAAGCGGGGGGGCTCGTCACCGGGGAGCTGTTTTTT.

The table lists this clone with a count of one. This chain connects TRBV12-3 or TRBV12-4 to TRBJ2-7; D gene unclear. The V and J ends lost 5 bases and 6 bases respectively, with 8 bases between them. This CDR3 contains 11 residues. CDR3 protein: CASSPRVEQYF. The DNA of the CDR3 is TGTGCCAGCAGTCCCCGGGTCGAGCAGTACTTC.

The CDR3 loop is CASSLALAGGPGTQYF. CDR3 DNA: TGTGCCAGCAGCTTAGCACTAGCGGGGGGGCCGGGTACGCAGTATTTT. The V call is TRBV7-6, the J call TRBJ2-3; 13 positions agree with TRBD2. J gave up 8 bases and V 0 bases, and 5 bases lay outside the gene matches. CDR3 length: 16 amino acids. Germline loops: CDR1 SGHVS, CDR2 FNYEAQ. Full variable domain (outside the CDR3, taken from reference TRBV7-6 and TRBJ2-3): GAGVSQSPRYKVTKRGQDVALRCDPISGHVSLYWYRQALGQGPEFLTYFNYEAQQDKSGLPNDRFSAERPEGSISTLTIQRTEQRDSAMYRCASSLALAGGPGTQYFGPGTRLTVL.

This chain joins TRBV24-1 and TRBJ2-1; D is perhaps TRBD1 (5 bases). The CDR3 has 13 residues. Deletions cut 5 bases from V and 6 bases from J, with 10 bases between. The V gene's germline CDR1 is KGHDR and CDR2 SFDVKD. CDR3 sequence reads: CATSGRTGNEQFF. CDR3 in DNA: TGTGCCACCAGTGGTCGAACAGGCAATGAGCAGTTCTTC.

As for this clone: Different DNA sequences within this sample yield the same CDR3. The V call is TRBV5-1, the J call TRBJ2-1; TRBD2 might be the D (5 bases). The CDR3 runs to 13 residues. Trimming left V 4 bases short and J 4 bases short, with 9 bases between. The V gene's germline CDR1 is SGHRS and CDR2 YFSETQ. CDR3 nucleotides: TGCGCCAGCAGCCCGGGGAGTTACAATGAGCAGTTCTTC. Protein product: CASSPGSYNEQFF.

The CDR3 nucleotides are TGCGCCAGCAGCCACCCCGAGTCAACCAATGAGCAGTTCTTC. Its protein is CASSHPESTNEQFF. This sequence joins TRBV4-1 and TRBJ2-1; D uncertain. Germline CDR1 and CDR2: MGHRA and YSYEKL. This CDR3 has 14 amino acids. V lost 3 bases, J lost 6 bases, and 12 bases lay in between.

The gene calls are TRBV9 and TRBJ2-7, with 7 positions matching TRBD1. Germline V lookup: CDR1 SGDLS, CDR2 YYNGEE. This CDR3 has 15 amino acids. V lost 0 bases to trimming and J lost 0 bases; unmatched junction nucleotides: 3. In nucleotides, the CDR3 is TGTGCCAGCAGCGTAGGGACAGGCACCTCCTACGAGCAGTACTTC. Its translation: CASSVGTGTSYEQYF.

The V and J genes are TRBV28 and TRBJ1-4, with D possibly TRBD1 on 5 matching bases. Trimming stripped 4 bases from V and 8 bases from J, with 14 bases between. The CDR3 is made up of 14 amino acids. CDR1 is MDHEN, CDR2 SYDVKM, per germline. This chain's CDR3 is CASSSAGTGEKLFF. CDR3 nucleotide sequence: TGTGCCAGCAGTTCGGCAGGGACTGGCGAAAAACTGTTTTTT.

The genes are TRBV10-2 and TRBJ2-3; 12 nucleotides agree with TRBD1. The J segment lost 4 bases and the V segment lost 7 bases, leaving 9 bases of the junction unmatched. This CDR3 has 16 amino acids. The germline CDR1 and CDR2 sequences are WSHSY and SAAADI. This CDR3 is CASTNAGTGGPDTQYF. In DNA form, the CDR3 reads TGCGCCAGCACAAATGCCGGGACAGGGGGCCCAGATACGCAGTATTTT.

The CDR3 DNA sequence: TGTGCCAGCAGGCAGACTAATCAGCCCCAGCATTTT. Amino acid sequence: CASRQTNQPQHF. The chain couples TRBV28 to TRBJ1-5; D gene unclear. Germline V lookup: CDR1 MDHEN, CDR2 SYDVKM. The V end was cut by 6 bases, the J end by 4 bases, with 7 bases between. The CDR3 is 12 amino acids. The entire variable domain, with the rest obtained from reference TRBV28 and TRBJ1-5, is as follows: DVKVTQSSRYLVKRTGEKVFLECVQDMDHENMFWYRQDPGLGLRLIYFSYDVKMKEKGDIPEGYSVSREKKERFSLILESASTNQTSMYLCASRQTNQPQHFGDGTRLSIL.

The chain has TRBV7-8 and TRBJ2-2; no firm D call. Germline assignment: CDR1 SGHVS and CDR2 FQNEAQ. The length of the CDR3 is 15 residues. Trimming removed 5 bases from V and 3 bases from J, with 13 bases in between. This CDR3 reads CASSLDSGDTGELFF. The CDR3 DNA reads TGTGCCAGCAGCCTCGATTCCGGAGACACCGGGGAGCTGTTTTTT.

The chain recombines TRBV28 with TRBJ2-7; D gene uncertain. Per the germline V gene, CDR1 is MDHEN and CDR2 is SYDVKM. Trimming cost V 6 bases and J 5 bases, with 14 bases left between them. This CDR3 is 13 amino acids long. The CDR3: CASSSEQNHEQYF. The DNA for the CDR3 is TGTGCCAGCAGCTCAGAACAGAATCACGAGCAGTACTTC.

The gene calls are TRBV3-1 (or the pseudogene TRBV3-2) and TRBJ1-1; the match to TRBD1 covers 7 bases. The junction had 14 bases not matched to a gene; V was cut back by 4 bases and J by 0 bases. The CDR3 extends over 18 amino acids. Germline V gene sequence: CDR1 LGHDT, CDR2 YNNKEL (reference sequence). The CDR3 sequence is CASSPDRGQTYLNTEAFF. Written as DNA, the CDR3 is TGTGCCAGCAGCCCCGATAGGGGACAGACGTATTTGAACACTGAAGCTTTCTTT.

CDR3 loop: CASSENSGRGTDTQYF. For the CDR3, the DNA is TGTGCCAGCAGTGAAAATAGCGGAAGGGGCACAGATACGCAGTATTTT. The chain joins TRBV2 to TRBJ2-3, with D possibly being TRBD2 (6 bases). The CDR3 covers 16 residues. The V end was cut by 2 bases, the J end by 1 base, with 13 bases between. Germline CDR1 and CDR2: SNHLY and FYNNEI.